These 20 T cell receptor beta chains were all obtained from the same sample, sequenced in a study of shared clonotypes between healthy human individuals. Only in-frame clones appear in the TCRdb table, and some are missing; sequencing was by immunoSEQ multiplex PCR. The table lists 850,000 to 1,200,000 clones, roughly 70% of them singletons. The sequenced sample consisted of memory CD4+ T cells sorted from blood. Specified subset: CD45RA-negative fraction. These receptors all come from a man aged 18 to 35 in good health.

This chain connects TRBV30 to TRBJ2-3; D possibly corresponds to TRBD2 (6 bases). The CDR3 contains 13 residues. CDR1 and CDR2 from the germline V gene are GTSNPN and SVGIG (reference sequence). Trimming pared 2 bases from V and 3 bases from J, leaving 9 bases between. The CDR3, as DNA: TGTGCCTGGAGTCTGGGGGGTACAGATACGCAGTATTTT. It encodes CAWSLGGTDTQYF.

This chain joins TRBV6-6 and TRBJ2-3; weak D call: TRBD1 (7 bases). The CDR3 is 16 amino acids. The germline CDR1 and CDR2 sequences are MNHNY and SVGAGI (reference sequence). The ends were cut back, 4 bases at V and 6 bases at J, with 20 bases in the middle. CDR3 amino acids: CASSSLRGQKGDTQYF. In nucleotides, the CDR3 is TGTGCCAGCAGTTCTCTGCGGGGACAGAAGGGGGATACGCAGTATTTT.

V usage is TRBV5-1 and J usage is TRBJ2-7; 10 bases map to TRBD2. This CDR3 contains 15 residues. CDR1 and CDR2 from the germline V gene are SGHRS and YFSETQ. Germline trimming cut 2 bases from V and 0 bases from J; bases unmatched to any gene: 2. The CDR3 sequence is CASSFLAGGSYEQYF. The CDR3 region has the DNA TGCGCCAGCAGCTTTTTAGCGGGAGGCTCCTACGAGCAGTACTTC.

The chain links TRBV5-1 to TRBJ1-1; D gene ambiguous. The V gene lost 4 bases and the J gene lost 0 bases, with 16 bases spanning the gap. The CDR3 sequence is 16 residues long. Germline CDR1 and CDR2: SGHRS and YFSETQ. CDR3 DNA sequence: TGCGCCAGCAGCGTCGGGCGAGCGGCTATGAACACTGAAGCTTTCTTT. Its translation: CASSVGRAAMNTEAFF.

The chain couples TRBV9 to TRBJ1-6; D gene uncertain. V was shortened by 3 bases and J by 5 bases, with 6 bases between the two germline ends. This CDR3 spans 13 amino acids. CDR1 is SGDLS and CDR2 is YYNGEE in the germline V gene. CDR3 sequence: CASSGTHNSPLHF. CDR3 bases: TGTGCCAGCAGCGGGACCCATAATTCACCCCTCCACTTT.

This chain connects TRBV5-8 to TRBJ1-1, with D possibly being TRBD1 (5 bases). The V end was cut by 4 bases, the J end by 1 base, with 5 bases between. This CDR3 contains 12 residues. Per germline, CDR1 SGHTS and CDR2 YDEGEE. The CDR3 here is CASSQGNTEAFF. The CDR3 coding sequence is TGTGCCAGCAGCCAGGGGAACACTGAAGCTTTCTTT. Drawing the rest from reference TRBV5-8 and TRBJ1-1, the complete variable domain is EAGVTQSPTHLIKTRGQQATLRCSPISGHTSVYWYQQALGLGLQFLLWYDEGEERNRGNFPPRFSGRQFPNYSSELNVNALELEDSALYLCASSQGNTEAFFGQGTRLTVV.

The chain joins TRBV2 to TRBJ2-2; 12 bases fit TRBD2. Germline-derived CDR1 and CDR2 are SNHLY and FYNNEI. Trimming took 6 bases from V and 7 from J; bases not matched to a gene: 6. The CDR3 extends over 15 amino acids. CDR3 sequence reads: CASSTSGGHVGELFF. CDR3 DNA sequence: TGTGCCAGCAGCACTAGCGGGGGGCATGTCGGGGAGCTGTTTTTT.

V and J are TRBV21-1 and TRBJ1-2; the DNA was not compared with TRBD1, the D call given in the table. TRBV21-1 is a pseudogene. This CDR3 contains 15 residues. DNA of the CDR3: TGTGCCAGCACCGTATACACGCCAGGGTTATATGGCTACACCTTC. Translation: CASTVYTPGLYGYTF.

This clone was counted only a few times. The chain recombines TRBV2 with TRBJ2-7, with 11 bases lining up with TRBD1. Germline V lookup: CDR1 SNHLY, CDR2 FYNNEI. V was pared by 6 bases and J by 5 bases, with 6 bases of the junction left unmatched. CDR3 length: 14 amino acids. For the CDR3, the DNA is TGTGCCAGCAGCCAGGACAGGGGGCCCGACGAGCAGTACTTC. This translates into CASSQDRGPDEQYF.

The CDR3 sequence: CASSVGTGGLKNIQYF. DNA of the CDR3: TGTGCCAGCAGTGTAGGGACAGGGGGTCTCAAAAACATTCAGTACTTC. The V gene is TRBV2, the J gene TRBJ2-4; TRBD1 agrees at 11 bases. CDR1 and CDR2 (germline): SNHLY, FYNNEI. The CDR3 extends over 16 amino acids. J gave up 3 bases and V 4 bases, and 5 bases lay outside the gene matches.

The gene calls are TRBV5-1 and TRBJ1-2; the match to TRBD1 covers 8 bases. The CDR3 has 13 amino acids. Looked up from germline, CDR1 is SGHRS and CDR2 is YFSETQ. V was pared by 4 bases and J by 8 bases, with 7 bases of the junction left unmatched. Written as DNA, the CDR3 is TGCGCCAGCAGCCAGGACAGGGTGGCCGGCTACACCTTC. The encoded protein is CASSQDRVAGYTF.

The rearrangement links TRBV5-5 to TRBJ1-4; TRBD1 is a possible D gene (6 bases). CDR1 is SGHKS, CDR2 YYEKEE, per germline (reference sequence). The CDR3 consists of 15 residues. Trimming pared 2 bases from V and 8 bases from J, leaving 16 bases between. CDR3 nucleotide sequence: TGTGCCAGCAGCTTTTTTTCGGGGGCCGGGGAAAAACTGTTTTTT. Protein: CASSFFSGAGEKLFF.

This clone was detected only once. The V gene is TRBV18, the J gene TRBJ2-2; 9 bases fit TRBD1. Trimming at V came to 2 bases and at J to 3 bases, leaving 1 base not matched to a gene. The CDR3 runs 15 residues. The germline CDR1 and CDR2 sequences are KGHSH and LQKENI. In DNA, the CDR3 is TGTGCCAGCTCACCATGGACAGGGGACACCGGGGAGCTGTTTTTT. Amino acids: CASSPWTGDTGELFF.

This clone showed up many times. This chain links TRBV9 with TRBJ1-2, with 7 bases aligning to TRBD1. The J segment lost 8 bases and the V segment lost 3 bases, leaving 7 bases of the junction unmatched. The germline gives CDR1 SGDLS, CDR2 YYNGEE. The CDR3 is 13 amino acids. The CDR3 DNA follows: TGTGCCAGCAGCGGCCTGACAGGGAGCGGCTACACCTTC. Protein product: CASSGLTGSGYTF.

The V gene is TRBV6-1, the J gene TRBJ2-7, with D perhaps being TRBD1 or TRBD2 (5 bases each). The CDR3 totals 17 residues. Germline CDR1 and CDR2: MNHNS and SASEGT. Trimming shortened V by 2 bases and J by 9 bases, and 26 bases separated the two germline ends. This CDR3 reads CASSENNRDGFGRGQYF. Written as DNA, the CDR3 is TGTGCCAGCAGTGAAAACAATAGGGACGGCTTCGGGCGTGGGCAGTACTTC.

To note about this clone: The same CDR3 is also encoded by other DNA sequences in this sample. The V and J genes are TRBV7-9 and TRBJ2-5; TRBD1 aligns across 9 bases. Looked up from germline, CDR1 is SEHNR and CDR2 is FQNEAQ (reference sequence). This CDR3 region has 13 residues. Germline trimming cut 4 bases from V and 5 bases from J; bases unmatched to any gene: 2. In DNA, the CDR3 is TGTGCCAGCAGCTCAGACAGGGGGGAGACCCAGTACTTC. Protein sequence: CASSSDRGETQYF.

This sequence joins TRBV29-1 and TRBJ2-7, with D uncertain. The V gene's germline CDR1 is SQVTM and CDR2 ANQGSEA. Trimming took off 6 bases at V and 1 base at J, with 7 bases between the two ends. The CDR3 loop spans 11 amino acids. The DNA of the CDR3 is TGCAGCGTCATTGGTTCCTACGAGCAGTACTTC. It codes for CSVIGSYEQYF.

V usage is TRBV10-1 and J usage is TRBJ2-3; 9 nucleotides match TRBD2. Trimming cost V 3 bases and J 2 bases; bases outside gene matches: 3. Germline-derived CDR1 and CDR2 are WNHNN and SYGVQD (reference sequence). The CDR3 extends over 15 amino acids. CDR3 nucleotides: TGCGCCAGCAGTGACGGCGGGAGGGTCACAGATACGCAGTATTTT. Translating gives CASSDGGRVTDTQYF.

The chain has TRBV7-9 and TRBJ2-7; perhaps D is TRBD1 or TRBD2 (7 bases each). The germline V gene encodes CDR1 SEHNR and CDR2 FQNEAQ (reference sequence). The CDR3 totals 15 residues. V lost 4 bases, J lost 4 bases, and 17 bases lay in between. The CDR3, as DNA: TGTGCCAGCAGCTCCCTGACAGGGAGGGCTTACGAGCAGTACTTC. It yields the protein CASSSLTGRAYEQYF.

V and J are TRBV27 and TRBJ2-4; D not resolved. V was pared by 5 bases and J by 0 bases, with 8 bases between. CDR3 length: 14 residues. The germline gives CDR1 MNHEY, CDR2 SMNVEV (reference sequence). The CDR3 spells CASSPKLAKNIQYF. DNA of the CDR3: TGTGCCAGCAGTCCTAAACTAGCCAAAAACATTCAGTACTTC.